These T cell receptor beta chains were read from a single sample in a study of beta chain features in type 1 diabetes. Here immunoSEQ multiplex PCR was the method, and the copy in TCRdb shows in-frame clones only, minus some. The sample shows about 320,000 clones, around 13% of them seen only once. The material sequenced was central memory CD4+ T cells from blood. The receptors here all came from a man younger than 40 in good health. Both conserved end residues are part of each CDR3. The D gene is left open where the match is weak. Only part of the rows carry a size: once, few, many, or a class if the clone is expanded.

j_gene | d_gene | abundance | v_gene | CDR3nt | CDR3aa
TRBJ2-3 | NA | NA | TRBV5-4 | TGTGCCAGCAGCCCCGGATCGGTAAAGTATTTT | CASSPGSVKYF
TRBJ2-3 | TRBD1 | NA | TRBV9 | TGTGCCAGCAGCGGAGGGACAGCTAGCACAGATACGCAGTATTTT | CASSGGTASTDTQYF
TRBJ1-4 | NA | few | TRBV7-9 | TGTGCCAGCAGCTTAGAGAATGAAAAACTGTTTTTT | CASSLENEKLFF
TRBJ1-3 | NA | NA | TRBV18 | TGTGCCAGCTCATCAAAAGGTTCCTCTGGAAACACCATATATTTT | CASSSKGSSGNTIYF
TRBJ2-5 | NA | NA | TRBV7-8 | TGTGCCAGCAGCGCCGAAGCGCGGGAAGAGACCCAGTACTTC | CASSAEAREETQYF
TRBJ1-1 | NA | few | TRBV7-8 | TGTGCCAGCAGCTTTGATATAACGGGGAACACTGAAGCTTTCTTT | CASSFDITGNTEAFF
TRBJ2-7 | NA | NA | TRBV5-1 | TGCGCCAGCAGCCCCTTTGGAGGGCGCTCCTACGAGCAGTACTTC | CASSPFGGRSYEQYF
TRBJ2-3 | TRBD1 | NA | TRBV30 | TGTGCCTGGAGGCTAGGGGGCCGAGATACGCAGTATTTT | CAWRLGGRDTQYF
TRBJ2-5 | NA | NA | TRBV6-1 | TGTGCCATCAGCCCCTCCAAGCAAGGCCAAGAGACCCAGTACTTC | CAISPSKQGQETQYF
TRBJ2-7 | NA | NA | TRBV5-1 | TGCGCCAGCAGCCCGTCGGGGGCGTCGTTCGAGCAGTACTTC | CASSPSGASFEQYF
TRBJ1-1 | NA | few | TRBV28 | TGTGCCAGCGCGCCGGTGAACACTGAAGCTTTCTTT | CASAPVNTEAFF
TRBJ2-3 | NA | few | TRBV2 | TGTGCCAGCAGCTCCGGGAGTCGTACAGATACGCAGTATTTT | CASSSGSRTDTQYF
TRBJ2-1 | NA | NA | TRBV23-1 | TGCGCCAGCACCCCTTGGCTTATCAATGAGCAGTTCTTC | CASTPWLINEQFF
TRBJ2-1 | TRBD2 | NA | TRBV7-6 | TGTGCCAGCAGCCTTGGGTATAGCGGGGGGGCGAGGGAGCAGTTCTTC | CASSLGYSGGAREQFF
TRBJ1-2 | TRBD1 | NA | TRBV23-1 | TGCGCCAGCAGTCAATCGATGACCGAGGGGGCCGGCTACACCTTC | CASSQSMTEGAGYTF
TRBJ1-5 | NA | NA | TRBV2 | TGTGCCAGCAGTGACCCGAGAGGCAATCAGCCCCAGCATTTT | CASSDPRGNQPQHF
TRBJ2-1 | NA | many | TRBV2 | TGTGCCAGCAGCGAAACGGTTGCCCCCCCTGAGCAGTTCTTC | CASSETVAPPEQFF
TRBJ2-3 | NA | few | TRBV4-3 | TGCGCCAGCAGCCAAGATTCGCGGCAGGGTGCAGATACGCAGTATTTT | CASSQDSRQGADTQYF
TRBJ1-6 | TRBD1 | once | TRBV28 | TGTGCCAGCAGTTTAGGGACAGGGTATTCACCCCTCCACTTT | CASSLGTGYSPLHF
TRBJ1-1 | NA | NA | TRBV19 | TGTGCCAGTAGTGCGTCAGGAGTGAACACTGAAGCTTTCTTT | CASSASGVNTEAFF
TRBJ1-2 | TRBD1 | NA | TRBV9 | TGTGCCAGCACGACCGGGACAGCAAACTATGGCTACACCTTC | CASTTGTANYGYTF
TRBJ2-7 | NA | NA | TRBV9 | TGTGCCAGCAGCGTAGTAGGGGTCGGGGGCGAGCAGTACTTC | CASSVVGVGGEQYF
TRBJ2-3 | TRBD2 | few | TRBV7-2 | TGTGCCAGCAGTTCGCGGCTAGCGGGGGTTACAGATACGCAGTATTTT | CASSSRLAGVTDTQYF
TRBJ2-7 | NA | NA | TRBV7-6 | TGTGCCAGCAGCTTCACGGAACCCACAGGCGGCCGAAACGAGCAGTACTTC | CASSFTEPTGGRNEQYF
TRBJ1-5 | NA | few | TRBV6-1 | TGTGCCAGCAGTGGTAGCCTAAATCAGCCCCAGCATTTT | CASSGSLNQPQHF
TRBJ2-5 | TRBD2 | NA | TRBV7-2 | TGTGCCAGCAGCCCGGGACTAGCGCTTCGAGAGACCCAGTACTTC | CASSPGLALRETQYF
TRBJ1-6 | NA | NA | TRBV7-9 | TGTGCCAGCAGCTTAGAAGCCGAACAGCTGGGCAGTTCACCCCTCCACTTT | CASSLEAEQLGSSPLHF
TRBJ2-1 | TRBD2 | few | TRBV11-1 | TGTGCCAGCAGCTCAGGACTAGCGGGAGTTGGGCGGCAGTTCTTC | CASSSGLAGVGRQFF
TRBJ2-6 | NA | few | TRBV21-1 | TGTGCCAGCAGCAAAAAGGGGAAAGAGGGGGCGCATGTAAGCCCGCGCTCTGGGGCCAACGTCCTGACTTTC | CASSKKGKEGAHVSPRSGANVLTF
TRBJ2-7 | NA | NA | TRBV7-9 | TGTGCCAGCAGCTGGGGGAGCTCCTACGAGCAGTACTTC | CASSWGSSYEQYF
TRBJ2-1 | NA | NA | TRBV11-1 | TGTGCCAGCAGCCTATCACTAGCCGATGAGCAGTTCTTC | CASSLSLADEQFF
TRBJ2-1 | NA | NA | TRBV13 | TGTGCCAGCAGCTCCACGGCAGGGCACAATGAGCAGTTCTTC | CASSSTAGHNEQFF
TRBJ2-3 | NA | few | TRBV30 | TGTGCCTGGAGTTGGGCTAGCGGCACAGATACGCAGTATTTT | CAWSWASGTDTQYF